This T cell receptor beta chain was sequenced in a study of cytomegalovirus exposure and HLA in healthy donors. The CDR3 has 15 residues. Data came from immunoSEQ multiplex PCR; TCRdb stores just in-frame clones and leaves some out. The sample yields a few hundred thousand clones, roughly 90% seen once. The chain is built from TRBV21-1 and TRBJ2-2; the DNA was not used to check the table's D call, TRBD1. TRBV21-1 is labeled a pseudogene. The sequenced sample was PBMCs. This sequence was found in a young man in good health and CMV-seronegative. The CDR3 DNA sequence: TGTGCCAGCAGGAAATGGACAGTAGTCACCGGGGAGCTGTTTTTT. It specifies CASRKWTVVTGELFF.